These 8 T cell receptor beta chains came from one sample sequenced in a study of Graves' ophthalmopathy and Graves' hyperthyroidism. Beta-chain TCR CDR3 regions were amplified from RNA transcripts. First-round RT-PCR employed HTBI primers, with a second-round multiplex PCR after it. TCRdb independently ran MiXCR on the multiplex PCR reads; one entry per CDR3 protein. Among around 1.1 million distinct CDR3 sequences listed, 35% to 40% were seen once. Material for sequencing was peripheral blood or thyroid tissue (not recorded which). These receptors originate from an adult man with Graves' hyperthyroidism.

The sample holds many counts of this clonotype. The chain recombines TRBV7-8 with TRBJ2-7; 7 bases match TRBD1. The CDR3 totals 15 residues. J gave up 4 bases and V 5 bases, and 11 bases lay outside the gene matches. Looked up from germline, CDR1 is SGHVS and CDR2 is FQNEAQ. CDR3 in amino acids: CASSPSRTGDYEQYF. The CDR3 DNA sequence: TGTGCCAGCAGCCCCTCCCGGACAGGAGATTACGAGCAGTACTTC.

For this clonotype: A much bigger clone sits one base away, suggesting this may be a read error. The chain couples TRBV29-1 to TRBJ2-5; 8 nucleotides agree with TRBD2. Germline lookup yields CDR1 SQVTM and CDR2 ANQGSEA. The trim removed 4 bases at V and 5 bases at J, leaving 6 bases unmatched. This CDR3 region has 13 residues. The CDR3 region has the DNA TGCAGCGTTGTGTTAGCGGGGTCGGAGACCCAGTACTTC. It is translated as CSVVLAGSETQYF.

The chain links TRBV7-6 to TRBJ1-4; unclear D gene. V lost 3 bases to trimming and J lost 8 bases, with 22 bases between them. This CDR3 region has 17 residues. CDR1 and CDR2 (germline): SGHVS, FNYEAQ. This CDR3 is CASSLITGVTGEEKLFF. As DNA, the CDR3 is TGTGCCAGCAGCTTGATAACCGGGGTTACCGGGGAAGAAAAACTGTTTTTT.

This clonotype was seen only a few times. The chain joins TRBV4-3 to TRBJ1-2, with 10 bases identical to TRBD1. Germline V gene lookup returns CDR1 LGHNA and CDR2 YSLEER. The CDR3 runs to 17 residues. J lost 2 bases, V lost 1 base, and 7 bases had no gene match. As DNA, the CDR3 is TGCGCCAGCAGCCAAGGGACAGGGGGAAGCGGAAACTATGGCTACACCTTC. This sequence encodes CASSQGTGGSGNYGYTF.

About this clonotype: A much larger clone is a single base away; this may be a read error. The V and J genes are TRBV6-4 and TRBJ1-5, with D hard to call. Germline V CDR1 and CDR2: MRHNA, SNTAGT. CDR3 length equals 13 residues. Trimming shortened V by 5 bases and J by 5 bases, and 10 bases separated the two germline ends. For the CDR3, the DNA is TGTGCCAGCAGTATACATTCTTATCAGCCCCAGCATTTT. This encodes CASSIHSYQPQHF.

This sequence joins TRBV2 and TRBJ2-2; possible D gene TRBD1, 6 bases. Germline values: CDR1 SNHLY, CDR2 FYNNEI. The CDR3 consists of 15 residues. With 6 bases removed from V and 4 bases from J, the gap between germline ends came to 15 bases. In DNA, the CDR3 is TGTGCCAGCAGCTCGACAGGAGCGAGCACCGGGGAGCTGTTTTTT. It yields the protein CASSSTGASTGELFF.

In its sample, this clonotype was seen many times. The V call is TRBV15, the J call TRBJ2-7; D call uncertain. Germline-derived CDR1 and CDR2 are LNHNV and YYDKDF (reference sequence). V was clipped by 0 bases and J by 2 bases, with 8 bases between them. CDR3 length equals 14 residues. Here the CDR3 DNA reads TGTGCCACCAGCAGAGATCCAGGCACCTACGAGCAGTACTTC. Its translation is CATSRDPGTYEQYF.

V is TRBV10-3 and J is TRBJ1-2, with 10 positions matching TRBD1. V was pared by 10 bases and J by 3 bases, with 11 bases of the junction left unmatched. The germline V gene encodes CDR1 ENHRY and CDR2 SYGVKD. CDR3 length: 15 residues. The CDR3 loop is CASSRSDRGDYGYTF. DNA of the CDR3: TGTGCCAGCAGCCGATCGGACAGGGGGGACTATGGCTACACCTTC.